This TCR beta chain was sequenced in a study of cytomegalovirus exposure and HLA in healthy donors. Sequencing used immunoSEQ multiplex PCR; TCRdb keeps in-frame clones, though not all of them. The sample lists more than 95,000 clones, 70% to 90% occurring once. The study, taken as a whole, reports: The authors enumerated over 150 TCR beta chains as linked to cytomegalovirus. It was found in a later analysis that first-cohort TCR clusters tended to co-occur in the roughly 120 validation repertoires. Cytomegalovirus status was reportedly diagnosed by the classifier with high sensitivity and specificity. Under in vitro conditions, a few CMV-associated chains were confirmed as specific for CMV antigens.

The CDR3 loop spans 17 amino acids. Trimming pared 2 bases from V and 6 bases from J, leaving 20 bases between. Germline-derived CDR1 and CDR2 are MGHRA and YSYEKL. In regard to this clone: Its specificity is unknown.

The sequence came from a man in his late teens or twenties in good health and CMV-seropositive. V and J are TRBV4-1 and TRBJ1-5; weak D call: TRBD1 (6 bases). Material: PBMCs. This CDR3 is CASSQFITGQGRQPQHF. CDR3 bases: TGCGCCAGCAGCCAATTTATTACAGGGCAGGGGCGTCAGCCCCAGCATTTT.